The clone carrying this T cell receptor beta chain was recorded a few times. The antigen remains undetermined. The sample belongs to a study of PD-L1 blockade in urothelial cancer. Background on the study: Median T cell yield per blood sample was 140,000 to 150,000 cells.

Per the germline V gene, CDR1 is SGHRS and CDR2 is YFSETQ. V dropped 4 bases and J dropped 0; count of bases not matched to a gene: 16. There are 20 residues in the CDR3. The repertoire was sequenced with immunoSEQ multiplex PCR; TCRdb's copy has only in-frame clones and lacks some. This table has over 100,000 clones, about 81% appearing once. The time point here: pretreatment peripheral blood. Locally advanced or metastatic urothelial carcinoma affected the patients. Per-patient samples, pretreatment and on-treatment, numbered 1 to 8. Study-level findings and limits: Sub-median blood TCR clonality before treatment predicted longer survival.

The receptor's source is a man in his forties or fifties with urothelial cancer. The material was PBMCs, obtained around atezolizumab (anti-PD-L1) treatment. The V gene is TRBV5-1, the J gene TRBJ2-1, with TRBD2 matching over 10 bases. The CDR3 here is CASSPGASGRWGSSYNEQFF. For the CDR3, the DNA is TGCGCCAGCAGCCCGGGAGCTAGCGGGAGATGGGGGAGCTCCTACAATGAGCAGTTCTTC.